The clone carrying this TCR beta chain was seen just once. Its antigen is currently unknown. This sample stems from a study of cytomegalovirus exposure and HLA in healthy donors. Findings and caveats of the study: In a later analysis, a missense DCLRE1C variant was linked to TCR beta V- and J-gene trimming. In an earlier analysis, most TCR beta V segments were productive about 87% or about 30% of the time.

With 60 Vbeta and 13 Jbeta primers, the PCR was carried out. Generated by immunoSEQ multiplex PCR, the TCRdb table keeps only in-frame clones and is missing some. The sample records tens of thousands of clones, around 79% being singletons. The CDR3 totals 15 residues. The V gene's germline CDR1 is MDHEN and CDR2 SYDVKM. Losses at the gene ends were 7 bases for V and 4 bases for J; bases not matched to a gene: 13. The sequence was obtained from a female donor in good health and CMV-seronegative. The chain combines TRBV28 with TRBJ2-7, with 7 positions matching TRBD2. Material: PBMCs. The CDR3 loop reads CASTRRTRFVYEQYF. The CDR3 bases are TGTGCCAGCACCCGGAGGACTAGATTTGTGTACGAGCAGTACTTC.